This TCR beta chain originates from a study of spatial heterogeneity in lung cancer. Germline V gives CDR1 LNHDA, CDR2 SQIVND (reference sequence). The junction had 7 bases not matched to a gene; V was cut back by 7 bases and J by 0 bases. This CDR3 is built from 16 residues. This clonotype was counted ten times or more. Each CDR3 protein is one row after TCRdb ran MiXCR on the 5' RACE reads. The sample shows about 92,000 distinct CDR3 sequences, approximately 12% of them seen only once. The time point here: sample taken at primary tumor resection. Patients with untreated early-stage non-small cell lung cancer, numbering 55 to 75, were the donors. Sequencing was performed on whole RNA extracted from tumor and nontumor lung tissue, or from frozen PBMC, and the material was left unsorted.

The TCR comes from a male donor with early-stage non-small cell lung cancer. This rearrangement joins TRBV19 to TRBJ1-5; TRBD1 matches at 9 bases. The sequencing here drew on PBMCs, taken at surgery. CDR3 DNA: TGTGCCAGTACCATCCTGACAGGGGGTAGCAATCAGCCCCAGCATTTT. This sequence encodes CASTILTGGSNQPQHF. Full variable domain (missing parts from reference TRBV19 and TRBJ1-5): DGGITQSPKYLFRKEGQNVTLSCEQNLNHDAMYWYRQDPGQGLRLIYYSQIVNDFQKGDIAEGYSVSREKKESFPLTVTSAQKNPTAFYLCASTILTGGSNQPQHFGDGTRLSIL.